The 13 T cell receptor beta chains in this list originate from one sample, sequenced in a study of blood T cell repertoires in COVID-19. TCRdb keeps only in-frame clones here, not all; method: immunoSEQ multiplex PCR. The data show about 150,000 clones, with about 90% seen just once and 7% to 7.5% held by the top ten. Sequenced sample: PBMCs or T cells enriched from blood (not recorded which). Receptor source: a woman in her 50s who had recovered from COVID-19.

This clone was observed a handful of times. The rearrangement links TRBV5-1 to TRBJ2-2, with 7 bases that match TRBD2. The ends lost 3 bases at V and 0 bases at J; junction bases unmatched: 2. The CDR3 has 15 amino acids. Germline V CDR1 and CDR2: SGHRS, YFSETQ. DNA for the CDR3: TGCGCCAGCAGCTCGCTAGCGGCGAACACCGGGGAGCTGTTTTTT. It is translated as CASSSLAANTGELFF.

This chain connects TRBV10-1 to TRBJ1-1; D is undetermined. The CDR3 sequence is 15 residues long. CDR1 WNHNN and CDR2 SYGVQD come from the germline V gene (reference sequence). The ends were cut back, 7 bases at V and 0 bases at J, with 15 bases in the middle. For the CDR3, the DNA is TGCGCCAGCAAAGTCACTATCCCGCTGAACACTGAAGCTTTCTTT. Encoded protein: CASKVTIPLNTEAFF.

In its sample, this clone was seen once. The chain links TRBV5-5 to TRBJ2-7, with TRBD2 matching 7 bases. The CDR3 length is 15 residues. After removal of 2 bases from V and 4 bases from J, the junction contained 9 bases not matched to a gene. CDR1 SGHKS and CDR2 YYEKEE come from the germline V gene (reference sequence). The CDR3 region has the DNA TGTGCCAGCAGCTTAAAAGGGGCGGGAGCTTACGAGCAGTACTTC. Amino acids: CASSLKGAGAYEQYF.

V is TRBV4-3 and J is TRBJ2-3; TRBD1 is a possible D gene (6 bases). Germline CDR1 LGHNA, CDR2 YSLEER. The CDR3 is made up of 15 amino acids. V was pared by 1 base and J by 1 base, with 9 bases between. In DNA, the CDR3 is TGCGCCAGCAGCCAAGGCAGGGGCCGCACAGATACGCAGTATTTT. This sequence encodes CASSQGRGRTDTQYF.

V and J are TRBV10-1 and TRBJ1-4, with 10 bases lining up with TRBD1. Germline V lookup: CDR1 WNHNN, CDR2 SYGVQD (reference sequence). This CDR3 region has 17 residues. The V and J ends lost 8 bases and 0 bases, in that order; junction bases with no gene match: 9. The CDR3 nucleotides are TGCGCCAGCCCCGGGACAGGGGTCTTTGCAACTAATGAAAAACTGTTTTTT. Its translation: CASPGTGVFATNEKLFF.

The rearrangement joins TRBV5-6 to TRBJ1-1; 9 bases match TRBD1. The length of the CDR3 is 15 residues. Unmatched junction bases numbered 6, after V lost 5 bases and J lost 1 base. CDR1 SGHDT and CDR2 YYEEEE come from the germline V gene. Written as DNA, the CDR3 is TGTGCCAGCAGTATGGACAGGGGAACGAACACTGAAGCTTTCTTT. Translation gives CASSMDRGTNTEAFF.

The V and J genes are TRBV5-1 and TRBJ1-1; possible D gene TRBD1, 6 bases. Trimming took off 2 bases at V and 2 bases at J, with 10 bases between the two ends. From germline, CDR1 is SGHRS and CDR2 YFSETQ. The CDR3 spans 14 residues. CDR3 protein: CASSLGTLNTEAFF. The CDR3 DNA reads TGCGCCAGCAGCTTAGGGACACTCAACACTGAAGCTTTCTTT.

The chain carries TRBV3-1 (or the pseudogene TRBV3-2) and TRBJ1-6, with no clear D. V lost 6 bases, J lost 13 bases, and 19 bases lay in between. Germline V CDR1 and CDR2: LGHDT, YNNKEL (reference sequence). The CDR3 covers 14 residues. The CDR3 spells CASSGRLAGSPLHF. The CDR3 DNA reads as TGTGCCAGCAGTGGACGGCTCGCGGGGTCTCCCCTCCACTTT.

V is TRBV7-6 and J is TRBJ2-7; D is undetermined. The CDR3 covers 14 residues. Per the germline V gene, CDR1 is SGHVS and CDR2 is FNYEAQ. Trimming took 5 bases from V and 0 from J, leaving 11 bases between them. The CDR3 region has the DNA TGTGCCAGCAGCAACAGTCCCACCTCCTACGAGCAGTACTTC. Its protein product is CASSNSPTSYEQYF.

The chain is built from TRBV5-1 and TRBJ2-5; possible D gene TRBD1, 6 bases. Germline lookup yields CDR1 SGHRS and CDR2 YFSETQ. CDR3 size: 14 residues. Trimming removed 3 bases at V and 5 bases at J, with 14 bases between. The CDR3 loop is CASSSSTGSETQYF. The CDR3 nucleotides read TGCGCCAGCAGCTCTTCGACAGGTAGCGAGACCCAGTACTTC.

The chain employs TRBV28 and TRBJ2-3; tentative D call: TRBD2 (5 bases). Germline CDR1 is MDHEN and CDR2 is SYDVKM. V was trimmed by 6 bases and J by 5 bases, leaving 24 bases between them. CDR3 size: 17 residues. CDR3 loop: CASSPPLLAAHGDTQYF. CDR3 in DNA: TGTGCCAGCAGCCCGCCTCTCCTAGCTGCGCACGGAGATACGCAGTATTTT.

The chain has TRBV5-1 and TRBJ2-1; tentatively, D is TRBD1 (5 bases). CDR3 length: 17 amino acids. The V end was cut by 4 bases, the J end by 6 bases, with 23 bases between. The germline gives CDR1 SGHRS, CDR2 YFSETQ. This CDR3 is CASSRAPPGPAGNEQFF. The CDR3 DNA follows: TGCGCCAGCAGCCGTGCCCCTCCAGGGCCGGCAGGCAATGAGCAGTTCTTC. The full variable domain, with the rest looked up from reference TRBV5-1 and TRBJ2-1, is KAGVTQTPRYLIKTRGQQVTLSCSPISGHRSVSWYQQTPGQGLQFLFEYFSETQRNKGNFPGRFSGRQFSNSRSEMNVSTLELGDSALYLCASSRAPPGPAGNEQFFGPGTRLTVL.

The chain employs TRBV5-6 and TRBJ2-5; TRBD2 matches at 9 bases. CDR3 length equals 17 residues. The trim removed 3 bases at V and 2 bases at J, leaving 11 bases unmatched. Germline CDR1 reads SGHDT; CDR2 reads YYEEEE. In DNA form, the CDR3 reads TGTGCCAGCAGCTCGGCCCACTTAGCGGGAGCTCAAGAGACCCAGTACTTC. Protein sequence: CASSSAHLAGAQETQYF. Drawing the rest from reference TRBV5-6 and TRBJ2-5, the complete variable domain is DAGVTQSPTHLIKTRGQQVTLRCSPKSGHDTVSWYQQALGQGPQFIFQYYEEEERQRGNFPDRFSGHQFPNYSSELNVNALLLGDSALYLCASSSAHLAGAQETQYFGPGTRLLVL.